The clone carrying this TCR beta chain has a handful of counts. Its antigen remains unidentified. These data are taken from a study of identical twins. Overall study results and limits: Models predicted too little out-of-frame TCR alpha sharing in monozygotic twins. There was an excess of low generation probability in the out-of-frame alpha sequences that twins shared.

The V gene lost 0 bases and the J gene lost 0 bases, with 12 bases spanning the gap. This CDR3 is built from 17 residues. Looked up from germline, CDR1 is LNHNV and CDR2 is YYDKDF (reference sequence). One entry per CDR3 protein results from TCRdb running MiXCR on the 5' RACE reads. In the table there are hundreds of thousands of distinct CDR3 sequences, 20% to 25% of which are singletons. These data also formed part of another study, on yellow fever vaccine responses in identical twins. From that paper: Twins reportedly had a vaccine T cell response that seemed partly convergent, partly personalized.

This TCR was sampled from a young woman in good health. Sequenced input: CD4+ T cells sorted from blood. This rearrangement joins TRBV15 to TRBJ2-1; D remains unclear. The CDR3 sequence is CATSRDGFLDSYNEQFF. The CDR3 DNA reads as TGTGCCACCAGCAGAGATGGGTTTCTAGACTCCTACAATGAGCAGTTCTTC.